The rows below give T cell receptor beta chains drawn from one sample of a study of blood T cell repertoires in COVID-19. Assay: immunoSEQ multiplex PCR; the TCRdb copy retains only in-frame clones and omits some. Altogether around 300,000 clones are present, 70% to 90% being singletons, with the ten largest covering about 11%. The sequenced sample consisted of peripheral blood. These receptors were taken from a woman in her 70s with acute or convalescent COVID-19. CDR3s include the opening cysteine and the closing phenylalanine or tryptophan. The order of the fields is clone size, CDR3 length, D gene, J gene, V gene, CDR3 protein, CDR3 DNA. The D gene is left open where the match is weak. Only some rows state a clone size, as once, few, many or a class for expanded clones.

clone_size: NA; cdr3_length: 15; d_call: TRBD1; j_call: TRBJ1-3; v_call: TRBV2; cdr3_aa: CASSPYRGSGNTIYF; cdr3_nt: TGTGCCAGCAGTCCCTACAGGGGAAGTGGAAACACCATATATTTT
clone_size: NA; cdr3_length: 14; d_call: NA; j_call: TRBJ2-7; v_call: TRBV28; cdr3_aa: CASSGGLLHYEQYF; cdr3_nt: TGTGCCAGCAGCGGAGGACTGTTACACTACGAGCAGTACTTC
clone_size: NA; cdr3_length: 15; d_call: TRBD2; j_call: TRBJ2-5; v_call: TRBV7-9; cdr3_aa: CASSLRLAGVETQYF; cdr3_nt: TGTGCCAGCAGCTTAAGGCTAGCGGGGGTGGAGACCCAGTACTTC
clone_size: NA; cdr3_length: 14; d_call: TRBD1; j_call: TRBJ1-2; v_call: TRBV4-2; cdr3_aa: CASSQVTGEGGYTF; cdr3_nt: TGTGCCAGCAGCCAAGTTACAGGGGAAGGGGGCTACACCTTC
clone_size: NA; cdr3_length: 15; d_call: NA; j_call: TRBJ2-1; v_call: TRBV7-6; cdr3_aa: CASSRTGQYYNEQFF; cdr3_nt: TGTGCCAGCAGCCGGACGGGACAATATTACAATGAGCAGTTCTTC
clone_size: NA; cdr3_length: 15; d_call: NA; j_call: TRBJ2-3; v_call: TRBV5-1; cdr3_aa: CASSTGQVSTDTQYF; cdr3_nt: TGCGCCAGCAGCACGGGACAAGTTAGCACAGATACGCAGTATTTT
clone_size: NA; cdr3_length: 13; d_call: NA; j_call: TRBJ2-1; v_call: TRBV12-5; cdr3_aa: CASAGRADNEQFF; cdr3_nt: TGTGCTAGTGCCGGCAGAGCGGACAATGAGCAGTTCTTC
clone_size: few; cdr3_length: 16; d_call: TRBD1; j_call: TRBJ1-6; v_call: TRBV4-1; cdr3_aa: CASRNFRGRYNSPLHF; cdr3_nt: TGCGCCAGCAGGAACTTCAGGGGGAGGTATAATTCACCCCTCCACTTT
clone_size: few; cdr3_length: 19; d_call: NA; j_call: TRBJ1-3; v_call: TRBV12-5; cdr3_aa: CASGPPPGHPRSSGNTIYF; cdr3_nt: TGTGCTAGTGGCCCCCCCCCAGGACACCCACGGAGCTCTGGAAACACCATATATTTT
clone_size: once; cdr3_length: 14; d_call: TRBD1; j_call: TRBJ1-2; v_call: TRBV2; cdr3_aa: CASSPNRGDYGYTF; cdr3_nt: TGTGCCAGCAGTCCTAACAGGGGGGACTATGGCTACACCTTC
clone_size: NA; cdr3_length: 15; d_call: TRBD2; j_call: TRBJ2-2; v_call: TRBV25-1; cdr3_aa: CARGPGGRRPGELFF; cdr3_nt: TGTGCCAGAGGCCCGGGGGGGCGGAGGCCCGGGGAGCTGTTTTTT
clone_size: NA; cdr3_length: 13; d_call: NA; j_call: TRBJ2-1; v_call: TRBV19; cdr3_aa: CASSLASLGEQFF; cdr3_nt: TGTGCCAGTAGTTTAGCTAGCCTCGGTGAGCAGTTCTTC
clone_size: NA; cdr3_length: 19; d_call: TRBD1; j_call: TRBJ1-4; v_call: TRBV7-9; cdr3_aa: CASSFHIYTGAATNEKLFF; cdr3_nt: TGTGCCAGCAGCTTTCATATATACACAGGGGCCGCAACTAATGAAAAACTGTTTTTT
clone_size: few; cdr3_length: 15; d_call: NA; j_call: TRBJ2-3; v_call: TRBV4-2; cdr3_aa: CASSQVAGSTDTQYF; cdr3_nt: TGTGCCAGCAGCCAAGTGGCGGGAAGCACAGATACGCAGTATTTT
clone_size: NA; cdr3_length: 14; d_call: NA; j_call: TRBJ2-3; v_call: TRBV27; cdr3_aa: CASSLTDRGDTQYF; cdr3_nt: TGTGCCAGCAGCCTGACAGACCGTGGAGATACGCAGTATTTT
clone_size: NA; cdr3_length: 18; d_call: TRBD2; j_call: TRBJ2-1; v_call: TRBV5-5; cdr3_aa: CASSLWTSGFSNYNEQFF; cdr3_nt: TGTGCCAGCAGCTTGTGGACTAGCGGCTTTTCAAACTACAATGAGCAGTTCTTC
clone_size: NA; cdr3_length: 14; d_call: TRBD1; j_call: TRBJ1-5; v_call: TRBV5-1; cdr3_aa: CASGTGGIGQPQHF; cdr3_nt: TGCGCCAGCGGGACAGGGGGCATTGGGCAGCCCCAGCATTTT
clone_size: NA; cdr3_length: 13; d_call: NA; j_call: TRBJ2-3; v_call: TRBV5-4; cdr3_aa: CASTLTGTDTQYF; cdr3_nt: TGTGCCAGCACCCTAACGGGGACAGATACGCAGTATTTT
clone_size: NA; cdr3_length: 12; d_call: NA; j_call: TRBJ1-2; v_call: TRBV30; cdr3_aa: CAWSRRGDGYTF; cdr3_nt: TGTGCCTGGAGTAGACGGGGGGATGGCTACACCTTC
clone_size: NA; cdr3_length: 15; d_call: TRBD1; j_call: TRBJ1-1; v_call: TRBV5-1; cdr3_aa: CASSLENSGTGKAFF; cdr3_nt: TGCGCCAGCAGCTTGGAGAATTCCGGGACAGGAAAAGCTTTCTTT
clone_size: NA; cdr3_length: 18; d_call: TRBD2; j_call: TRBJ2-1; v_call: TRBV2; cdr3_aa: CASREGLAGEIIYNEQFF; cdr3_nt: TGTGCCAGCAGGGAGGGACTAGCGGGGGAGATAATCTACAATGAGCAGTTCTTC
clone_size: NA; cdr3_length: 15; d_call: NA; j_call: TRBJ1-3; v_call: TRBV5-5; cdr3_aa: CASSLGGHSGNTIYF; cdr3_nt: TGTGCCAGCAGCTTGGGCGGACACTCTGGAAACACCATATATTTT
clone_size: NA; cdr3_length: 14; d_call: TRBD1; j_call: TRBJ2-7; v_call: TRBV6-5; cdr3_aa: CASSYVGQGKEQYF; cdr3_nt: TGTGCCAGCAGTTACGTGGGACAGGGGAAAGAGCAGTACTTC
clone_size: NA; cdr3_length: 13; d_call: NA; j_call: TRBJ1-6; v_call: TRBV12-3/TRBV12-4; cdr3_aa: CASSLAQASPLHF; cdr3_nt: TGTGCCAGCAGTTTAGCACAGGCTTCACCCCTCCACTTT
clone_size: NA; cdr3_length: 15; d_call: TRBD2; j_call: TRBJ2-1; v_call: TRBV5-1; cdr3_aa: CASSLVTSGGADQFF; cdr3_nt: TGCGCCAGCAGCTTGGTCACTAGCGGGGGGGCCGATCAGTTCTTC
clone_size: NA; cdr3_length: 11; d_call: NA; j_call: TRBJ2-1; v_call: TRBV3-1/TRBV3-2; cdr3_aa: CASSAGYEQFF; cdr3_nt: TGTGCCAGCTCGGCGGGATACGAGCAGTTCTTC
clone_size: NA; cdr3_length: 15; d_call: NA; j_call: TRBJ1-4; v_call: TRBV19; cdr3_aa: CASRPGRATNEKLFF; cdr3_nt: TGTGCCAGTAGGCCTGGGAGGGCAACTAATGAAAAACTGTTTTTT
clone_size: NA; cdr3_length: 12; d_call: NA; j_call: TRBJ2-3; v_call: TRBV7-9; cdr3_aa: CASSLGQNTQYF; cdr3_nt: TGTGCCAGCAGCTTAGGTCAGAATACGCAGTATTTT
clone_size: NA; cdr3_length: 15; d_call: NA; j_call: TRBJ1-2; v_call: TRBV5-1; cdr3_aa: CASSLPGRGAYGYTF; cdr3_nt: TGCGCCAGCAGTCTACCAGGGCGGGGTGCCTATGGCTACACCTTC
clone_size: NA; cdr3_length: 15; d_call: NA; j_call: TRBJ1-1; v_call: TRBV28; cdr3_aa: CASSSPGRRNTEAFF; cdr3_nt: TGTGCCAGCAGTTCCCCAGGGAGGAGGAACACTGAAGCTTTCTTT
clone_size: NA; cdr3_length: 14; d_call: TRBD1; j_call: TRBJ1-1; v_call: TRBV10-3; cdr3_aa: CAVTGGGNNTEAFF; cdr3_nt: TGTGCCGTAACAGGGGGAGGAAATAACACTGAAGCTTTCTTT
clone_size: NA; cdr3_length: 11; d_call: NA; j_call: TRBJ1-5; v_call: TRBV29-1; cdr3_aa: CSVGGDQPQHF; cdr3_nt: TGCAGCGTTGGGGGAGATCAGCCCCAGCATTTT
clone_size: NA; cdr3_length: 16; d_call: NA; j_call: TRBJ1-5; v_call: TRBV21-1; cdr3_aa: CASSIPTGFIDQPQHF; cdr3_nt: TGTGCCAGCAGCATACCGACAGGGTTTATTGATCAGCCCCAGCATTTT
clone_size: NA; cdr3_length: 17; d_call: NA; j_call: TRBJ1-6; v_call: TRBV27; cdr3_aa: CASSLARISSYNSPLHF; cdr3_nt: TGTGCCAGCAGTTTAGCCAGGATAAGCTCCTATAATTCACCCCTCCACTTT
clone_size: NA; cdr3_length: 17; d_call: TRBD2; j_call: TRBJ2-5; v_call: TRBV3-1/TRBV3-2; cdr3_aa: CASSQAILTSGDETQYF; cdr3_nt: TGTGCCAGCAGCCAGGCTATCCTGACTAGCGGGGATGAGACCCAGTACTTC
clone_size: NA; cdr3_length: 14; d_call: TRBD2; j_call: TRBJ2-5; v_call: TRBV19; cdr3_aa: CASSIRGGRETQYF; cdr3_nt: TGTGCCAGTAGTATTCGGGGGGGCCGGGAGACCCAGTACTTC
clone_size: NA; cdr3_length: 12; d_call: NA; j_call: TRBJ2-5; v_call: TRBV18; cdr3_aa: CASSPRMETQYF; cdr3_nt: TGTGCCAGCTCACCCAGGATGGAGACCCAGTACTTC
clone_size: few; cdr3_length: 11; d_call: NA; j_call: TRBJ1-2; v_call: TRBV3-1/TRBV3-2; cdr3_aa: CASTKAGNYTF; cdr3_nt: TGTGCCAGCACCAAGGCAGGAAACTACACCTTC
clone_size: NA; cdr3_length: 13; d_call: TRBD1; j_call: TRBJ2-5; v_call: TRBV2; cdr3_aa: CASAQGGRETQYF; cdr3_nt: TGTGCCAGCGCTCAAGGGGGCCGAGAGACCCAGTACTTC
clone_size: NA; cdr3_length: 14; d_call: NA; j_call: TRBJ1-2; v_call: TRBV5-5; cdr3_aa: CASSPEPYNYGYTF; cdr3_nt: TGTGCCAGCAGCCCCGAGCCTTATAACTATGGCTACACCTTC
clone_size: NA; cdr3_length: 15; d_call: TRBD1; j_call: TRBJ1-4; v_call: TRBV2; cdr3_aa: CASSDSGQGNEKLFF; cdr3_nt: TGTGCCAGCAGTGATTCGGGACAGGGTAATGAAAAACTGTTTTTT
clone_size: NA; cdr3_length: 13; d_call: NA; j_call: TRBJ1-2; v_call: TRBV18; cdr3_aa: CASSPGGGYGYTF; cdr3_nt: TGTGCCAGCTCACCCGGCGGGGGCTATGGCTACACCTTC
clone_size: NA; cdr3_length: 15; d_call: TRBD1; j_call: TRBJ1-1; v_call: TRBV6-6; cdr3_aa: CASSYVGTGNTEAFF; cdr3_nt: TGTGCCAGCAGTTACGTCGGGACAGGGAACACTGAAGCTTTCTTT
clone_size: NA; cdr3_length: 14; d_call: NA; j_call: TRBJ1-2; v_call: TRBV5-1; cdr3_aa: CASSLDGTIYGYTF; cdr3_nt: TGCGCCAGCAGCTTGGATGGGACAATATATGGCTACACCTTC
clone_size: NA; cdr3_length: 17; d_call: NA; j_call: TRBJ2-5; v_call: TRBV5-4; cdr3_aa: CASSLEIGSEYQETQYF; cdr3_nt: TGTGCCAGCAGCTTGGAGATAGGTAGCGAGTACCAAGAGACCCAGTACTTC
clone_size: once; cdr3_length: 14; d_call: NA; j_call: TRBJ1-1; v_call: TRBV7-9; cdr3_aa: CASSLDGVGTEAFF; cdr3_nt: TGTGCCAGCAGCTTAGACGGGGTGGGCACTGAAGCTTTCTTT
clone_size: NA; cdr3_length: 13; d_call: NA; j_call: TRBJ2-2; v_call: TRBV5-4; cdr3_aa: CASSLEAGWELFF; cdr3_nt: TGTGCCAGCAGCTTGGAGGCAGGGTGGGAGCTGTTTTTT
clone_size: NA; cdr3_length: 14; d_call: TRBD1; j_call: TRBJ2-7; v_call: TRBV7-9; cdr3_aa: CASSSSDRAYEQYF; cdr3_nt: TGTGCCAGCAGCTCTTCGGACAGGGCGTACGAGCAGTACTTC
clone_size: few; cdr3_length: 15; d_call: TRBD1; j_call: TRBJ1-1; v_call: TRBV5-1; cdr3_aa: CASSLTGGRDTEAFF; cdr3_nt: TGCGCCAGCAGCTTGACAGGGGGAAGAGACACTGAAGCTTTCTTT
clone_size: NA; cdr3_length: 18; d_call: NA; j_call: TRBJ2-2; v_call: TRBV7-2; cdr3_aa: CASSLRRGTTRSSGELFF; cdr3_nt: TGTGCCAGCAGCCTCCGCCGGGGAACCACAAGGTCCTCCGGGGAGCTGTTTTTT
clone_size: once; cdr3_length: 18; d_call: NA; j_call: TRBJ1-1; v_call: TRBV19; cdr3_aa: CASSIAPWSGIGRTSAFF; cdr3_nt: TGTGCCAGTAGTATAGCCCCATGGAGCGGCATCGGAAGAACATCGGCTTTCTTT
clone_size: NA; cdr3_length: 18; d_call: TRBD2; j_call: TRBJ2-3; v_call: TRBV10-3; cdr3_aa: CAIRNSGTSGGRTDTQYF; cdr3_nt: TGTGCCATCAGAAATTCCGGGACTAGCGGGGGGAGGACAGATACGCAGTATTTT
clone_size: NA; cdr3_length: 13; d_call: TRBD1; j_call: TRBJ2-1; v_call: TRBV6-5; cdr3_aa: CASSRTGGSEQFF; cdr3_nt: TGTGCCAGCAGTCGAACAGGGGGCAGTGAGCAGTTCTTC
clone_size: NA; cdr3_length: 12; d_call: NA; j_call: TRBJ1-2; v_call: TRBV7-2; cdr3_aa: CASSPGNYGYTF; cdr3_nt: TGTGCCAGCAGCCCCGGTAACTATGGCTACACCTTC
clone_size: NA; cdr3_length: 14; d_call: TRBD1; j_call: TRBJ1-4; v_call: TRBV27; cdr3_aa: CASSLITGEEKLFF; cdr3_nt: TGTGCCAGCAGTTTAATTACAGGGGAAGAAAAACTGTTTTTT